The 9 T cell receptor beta chains reported below all come from one sample, sequenced in a study of control samples from healthy donors and cancer patients (TCRdb year 2020). Libraries were built with the immunoSEQ multiplex PCR assay. TCRdb re-hosts the immuneACCESS table, in-frame sequences only. Its copies lack some clones; in the studies checked, an unresolved V gene accounts for under half of them, and the cause for the rest is not known. This sample is represented by tens of thousands of clones; around nine tenths of them were singletons. The top ten hold roughly 0.8% of the sample. The sample comprised PBMCs. The receptors shown here come from a man aged 25 to 40 with colorectal cancer.

The chain is built from TRBV30 and TRBJ1-5; 7 bases are a match to TRBD1. V trimming: 3 bases; J trimming: 5 bases; junction bases outside the gene matches: 10. CDR1 and CDR2 from the germline V gene are GTSNPN and SVGIG (reference sequence). The CDR3 is 15 residues long. The CDR3 DNA follows: TGTGCCTGGAGGTTTGAAGGGGGCGGTGATCAGCCCCAGCATTTT. Translation: CAWRFEGGGDQPQHF.

The chain employs TRBV6-5 and TRBJ1-1, with TRBD1 as a possible D gene (5 bases). The CDR3 length is 14 residues. Germline loops: CDR1 MNHEY, CDR2 SVGAGI. The ends were cut back, 2 bases at V and 2 bases at J, with 9 bases in the middle. CDR3 loop: CASSYATGNTEAFF. The CDR3 DNA is TGTGCCAGCAGTTACGCTACAGGTAACACTGAAGCTTTCTTT.

This chain uses TRBV29-1 with TRBJ1-1; D may be TRBD1 (6 bases). Germline CDR1 is SQVTM and CDR2 is ANQGSEA. Trimming took off 3 bases at V and 1 base at J, with 18 bases between the two ends. This CDR3 comprises 16 residues. For the CDR3, the DNA is TGCAGCGTTGAGATTAGTCCAGGGGTGGGGAACACTGAAGCTTTCTTT. The encoded protein is CSVEISPGVGNTEAFF. Using reference TRBV29-1 and TRBJ1-1 for the parts outside the CDR3, the full variable domain is SAVISQKPSRDICQRGTSLTIQCQVDSQVTMMFWYRQQPGQSLTLIATANQGSEATYESGFVIDKFPISRPNLTFSTLTVSNMSPEDSSIYLCSVEISPGVGNTEAFFGQGTRLTVV.

In nucleotides, the CDR3 is TGTGCCAGCAGCTTAGAGTACCCAGGGGTTAACTATGGCTACACCTTC. Protein sequence: CASSLEYPGVNYGYTF. This chain joins TRBV7-9 and TRBJ1-2; weak D call: TRBD1 (6 bases). CDR3 length equals 16 residues. Trimming stripped 1 base from V and 1 base from J, with 13 bases between. Germline V gene sequence: CDR1 SEHNR, CDR2 FQNEAQ (reference sequence).

In its sample, this clone was seen a few times. This chain connects TRBV10-3 to TRBJ2-5, with TRBD1 identical over 7 bases. The CDR3 extends over 12 amino acids. With V trimmed by 10 bases and J by 1 base, 3 bases remained unmatched. CDR1 and CDR2 (germline): ENHRY, SYGVKD. The CDR3: CATRDSQETQYF. CDR3 DNA sequence: TGTGCCACCCGGGACAGCCAAGAGACCCAGTACTTC.

The chain has TRBV7-2 and TRBJ2-1, with 14 bases that match TRBD2. CDR1 is SGHTA, CDR2 FQGNSA, per germline. The CDR3 sequence is 15 residues long. V gave up 4 bases and J gave up 9 bases; unmatched junction bases: 5. The CDR3 loop is CASSYTGTSGSEQFF. The DNA of the CDR3 is TGTGCCAGCAGCTATACCGGGACTAGCGGGAGTGAGCAGTTCTTC. The full variable domain, with the rest looked up from reference TRBV7-2 and TRBJ2-1, is GAGVSQSPSNKVTEKGKDVELRCDPISGHTALYWYRQSLGQGLEFLIYFQGNSAPDKSGLPSDRFSAERTGGSVSTLTIQRTQQEDSAVYLCASSYTGTSGSEQFFGPGTRLTVL.

The V call is TRBV10-3, the J call TRBJ1-1; a possible D gene is TRBD1 (5 bases). V lost 10 bases and J 2 bases, leaving 14 bases between the germline ends. The germline V gene encodes CDR1 ENHRY and CDR2 SYGVKD. CDR3 size: 13 residues. CDR3 region: CATRGVINTEAFF. CDR3 nucleotide sequence: TGTGCCACCCGGGGGGTGATTAACACTGAAGCTTTCTTT.

The chain has TRBV3-1 (or the pseudogene TRBV3-2) and TRBJ2-1; the D is unclear. This CDR3 region has 13 residues. Trimming took 0 bases from V and 6 from J, leaving 6 bases between them. Germline CDR1 and CDR2: LGHDT and YNNKEL (reference sequence). CDR3 nucleotides: TGTGCCAGCAGCCAAGACTTGATCAATGAGCAGTTCTTC. Encoded protein: CASSQDLINEQFF.

V usage is TRBV5-1 and J usage is TRBJ2-7; 8 nucleotides agree with TRBD1. The CDR3 length is 17 residues. Germline trimming cut 4 bases from V and 4 bases from J; bases unmatched to any gene: 16. Germline V CDR1 and CDR2: SGHRS, YFSETQ. CDR3 DNA sequence: TGCGCCAGCAGCCGTACCCCAGGGACAGGAGTTGGGTACGAGCAGTACTTC. Its translation: CASSRTPGTGVGYEQYF.